The present entry profiles one T cell receptor beta chain with its context. Its antigen is not identified. This sample is drawn from a study of beta chain features in type 1 diabetes. Across the study: Healthy donors resembled patients in age, gender and cell yields.

The study, taken as a whole, reports: When Type 1 diabetes patients were examined, their TCRB CDR3s proved moderately but significantly shorter in all four CD4+ subsets. VDJ junctions in type 1 diabetes patients carried more deletions and fewer insertions.

Expressed TCRB transcripts were sequenced, since all the RNA that had been isolated was reverse transcribed. About 3.4 million reads on average were seen across naive, central memory and regulatory T cell samples. Generated by immunoSEQ multiplex PCR, the TCRdb table keeps only in-frame clones and is missing some. The sample shows 640,000 or so clones, around 15% of them seen only once. V trimming: 7 bases; J trimming: 1 base; junction bases outside the gene matches: 15. Germline V lookup: CDR1 SNHLY, CDR2 FYNNEI. This CDR3 contains 18 residues. This clonotype was obtained from a man aged 18 to 35 with type 1 diabetes. The specimen was naive CD4+ T cells from blood. The V gene is TRBV2, the J gene TRBJ2-3, with 9 bases aligning to TRBD2. CDR3 amino acids: CASKTSGESWGGTDTQYF. As DNA, the CDR3 is TGTGCCAGCAAGACTAGCGGTGAGAGTTGGGGTGGCACAGATACGCAGTATTTT.